This T cell receptor beta chain stems from a study of blood T cells in healthy people across ages. This clonotype was seen at least ten times. Next came a second PCR, run for about 7 to 12 cycles, which used a sample-barcoded 5' primer along with a J-beta primer mix. TCRdb ran MiXCR on the 5' RACE reads and lists one entry per CDR3 protein. The sample shows about 1.7 million distinct CDR3 sequences, 28% of them seen only once. The receptor was derived from a woman in her twenties or thirties in good health. The sequencing sample was made of blood.

The CDR3, as DNA: TGCAGTGCTAGCCAGGAGAGAAACTACTACGAGCAGTACTTC. It translates to CSASQERNYYEQYF. The chain recombines TRBV20-1 with TRBJ2-7, with unresolved D. Germline CDR1 reads DFQATT; CDR2 reads SNEGSKA (reference sequence). Deletions cut 3 bases from V and 3 bases from J, with 15 bases between. The CDR3 loop spans 14 amino acids.